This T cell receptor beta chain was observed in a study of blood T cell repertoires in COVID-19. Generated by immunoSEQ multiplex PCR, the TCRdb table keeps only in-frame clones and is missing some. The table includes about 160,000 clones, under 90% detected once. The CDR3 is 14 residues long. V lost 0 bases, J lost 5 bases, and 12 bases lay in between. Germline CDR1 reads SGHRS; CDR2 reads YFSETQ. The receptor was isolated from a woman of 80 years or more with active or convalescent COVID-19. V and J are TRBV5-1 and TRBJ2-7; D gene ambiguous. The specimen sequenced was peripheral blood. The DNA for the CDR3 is TGCGCCAGCAGCTTGGTAGCAGACGGTCACGAGCAGTACTTC. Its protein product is CASSLVADGHEQYF.